The rows below give T cell receptor beta chains drawn from one sample of a study of blood T cell repertoires in COVID-19. Assay used: immunoSEQ multiplex PCR; TCRdb lists only in-frame clones, some missing. The sample contains approximately 100,000 clones, roughly 81% of which appear only once. The sequencing input was peripheral blood. The receptor set was obtained from a human donor in a cohort sampled during active COVID-19. The CDR3 runs from the conserved cysteine through the conserved F or W. Fields, in order: V gene, clone size, J gene, D gene, CDR3 protein, CDR3 DNA. D genes are given only for firm matches. Clone size is not always given. Where it is, it says once, few, many or a class for expanded clones.

v_call: TRBV2
clone_size: NA
j_call: TRBJ1-2
d_call: NA
cdr3_aa: CASSVDRRSPYGYTF
cdr3_nt: TGTGCCAGCAGTGTCGACAGGAGGAGCCCCTATGGCTACACCTTC

v_call: TRBV28
clone_size: NA
j_call: TRBJ2-2
d_call: NA
cdr3_aa: CASIPGSLGGELFF
cdr3_nt: TGTGCCAGCATCCCGGGGTCCCTGGGCGGGGAGCTGTTTTTT

v_call: TRBV30
clone_size: NA
j_call: TRBJ1-5
d_call: TRBD1
cdr3_aa: CAWRTGGSSQPQHF
cdr3_nt: TGTGCCTGGAGAACAGGGGGCTCTAGTCAGCCCCAGCATTTT

v_call: TRBV5-1
clone_size: NA
j_call: TRBJ1-4
d_call: TRBD1
cdr3_aa: CASSVGQGRHLFF
cdr3_nt: TGCGCCAGCAGCGTTGGACAGGGGCGGCATCTGTTTTTT

v_call: TRBV5-1
clone_size: NA
j_call: TRBJ2-7
d_call: TRBD2
cdr3_aa: CASQGASGGYEQYF
cdr3_nt: TGCGCCAGCCAAGGGGCTAGCGGGGGGTACGAGCAGTACTTC

v_call: TRBV5-1
clone_size: NA
j_call: TRBJ2-7
d_call: NA
cdr3_aa: CASSFLEGAGYEQYF
cdr3_nt: TGCGCCAGCAGCTTCTTGGAGGGTGCAGGATACGAGCAGTACTTC

v_call: TRBV6-2/TRBV6-3
clone_size: few
j_call: TRBJ2-7
d_call: TRBD2
cdr3_aa: CASSYISGPSYEQYF
cdr3_nt: TGTGCCAGCAGTTACATTAGCGGGCCGTCCTACGAGCAGTACTTC

v_call: TRBV10-2
clone_size: NA
j_call: TRBJ1-1
d_call: NA
cdr3_aa: CASRQGMNTEAFF
cdr3_nt: TGCGCCAGCAGGCAGGGGATGAACACTGAAGCTTTCTTT

v_call: TRBV27
clone_size: NA
j_call: TRBJ2-2
d_call: NA
cdr3_aa: CASSWAAGLTGELFF
cdr3_nt: TGTGCCAGCAGTTGGGCAGCTGGTTTAACCGGGGAGCTGTTTTTT

v_call: TRBV7-3
clone_size: NA
j_call: TRBJ2-3
d_call: TRBD2
cdr3_aa: CASSPSGGRPDTQYF
cdr3_nt: TGTGCCAGCAGCCCTTCGGGGGGTCGACCAGATACGCAGTATTTT

v_call: TRBV2
clone_size: NA
j_call: TRBJ2-1
d_call: TRBD1
cdr3_aa: CASSIDRDGYNEQFF
cdr3_nt: TGTGCCAGCAGCATTGACAGGGACGGTTACAATGAGCAGTTCTTC

v_call: TRBV5-6
clone_size: NA
j_call: TRBJ1-5
d_call: NA
cdr3_aa: CASSLDRAQPQHF
cdr3_nt: TGTGCCAGCAGCTTGGACAGGGCTCAGCCCCAGCATTTT

v_call: TRBV6-5
clone_size: NA
j_call: TRBJ2-4
d_call: NA
cdr3_aa: CASSNTGPPGNIQYF
cdr3_nt: TGTGCCAGCAGCAACACCGGGCCGCCGGGGAACATTCAGTACTTC

v_call: TRBV20-1
clone_size: NA
j_call: TRBJ2-1
d_call: TRBD2
cdr3_aa: CSASLSSGYNEQFF
cdr3_nt: TGCAGTGCTAGTCTCTCTAGCGGGTACAATGAGCAGTTCTTC

v_call: TRBV29-1
clone_size: NA
j_call: TRBJ2-7
d_call: NA
cdr3_aa: CSVGRGYEQYF
cdr3_nt: TGCAGCGTTGGGCGGGGCTACGAGCAGTACTTC

v_call: TRBV5-4
clone_size: NA
j_call: TRBJ2-7
d_call: NA
cdr3_aa: CASRNHSVWEQYF
cdr3_nt: TGTGCCAGCAGAAATCACTCTGTCTGGGAGCAGTACTTC

v_call: TRBV19
clone_size: NA
j_call: TRBJ2-7
d_call: TRBD1
cdr3_aa: CASRPGTDELTYEQYF
cdr3_nt: TGTGCCAGTCGACCCGGGACAGACGAATTAACCTACGAGCAGTACTTC

v_call: TRBV5-6
clone_size: NA
j_call: TRBJ2-5
d_call: TRBD1
cdr3_aa: CASSRTGQQETQYF
cdr3_nt: TGTGCCAGCAGCCGGACAGGGCAACAAGAGACCCAGTACTTC

v_call: TRBV12-3/TRBV12-4
clone_size: NA
j_call: TRBJ2-7
d_call: NA
cdr3_aa: CASSLALAREQYF
cdr3_nt: TGTGCCAGCAGTTTAGCACTAGCACGGGAGCAGTACTTC

v_call: TRBV14
clone_size: NA
j_call: TRBJ1-2
d_call: TRBD1
cdr3_aa: CASSPPGTANYGYTF
cdr3_nt: TGTGCCAGCAGCCCACCCGGGACAGCTAACTATGGCTACACCTTC

v_call: TRBV10-3
clone_size: NA
j_call: TRBJ1-1
d_call: NA
cdr3_aa: CAIREGVSTEAFF
cdr3_nt: TGTGCCATCAGAGAGGGAGTAAGCACTGAAGCTTTCTTT

v_call: TRBV24-1
clone_size: NA
j_call: TRBJ2-3
d_call: NA
cdr3_aa: CATSDPGSDTQYF
cdr3_nt: TGTGCCACCAGTGACCCGGGGTCAGATACGCAGTATTTT

v_call: TRBV6-5
clone_size: NA
j_call: TRBJ2-5
d_call: NA
cdr3_aa: CASRRDQGGETQYF
cdr3_nt: TGTGCCAGCAGGAGGGATCAAGGAGGAGAGACCCAGTACTTC

v_call: TRBV7-9
clone_size: NA
j_call: TRBJ2-2
d_call: NA
cdr3_aa: CASSHVGGTGELFF
cdr3_nt: TGTGCCAGCAGCCACGTAGGGGGCACCGGGGAGCTGTTTTTT

v_call: TRBV5-1
clone_size: few
j_call: TRBJ1-6
d_call: NA
cdr3_aa: CASRPDSLNSPLHF
cdr3_nt: TGCGCCAGCAGACCGGACAGCCTTAATTCACCCCTCCACTTT

v_call: TRBV5-1
clone_size: NA
j_call: TRBJ2-7
d_call: NA
cdr3_aa: CASSLRTGPASYEQYF
cdr3_nt: TGCGCCAGCAGCTTACGTACAGGGCCGGCCTCCTACGAGCAGTACTTC

v_call: TRBV2
clone_size: NA
j_call: TRBJ2-2
d_call: NA
cdr3_aa: CASSVDISGGELFF
cdr3_nt: TGTGCCAGCAGTGTAGATATATCCGGGGGGGAGCTGTTTTTT

v_call: TRBV10-3
clone_size: NA
j_call: TRBJ2-5
d_call: TRBD1
cdr3_aa: CAISADRGEETQYF
cdr3_nt: TGTGCCATCAGTGCCGACAGGGGGGAAGAGACCCAGTACTTC

v_call: TRBV10-3
clone_size: NA
j_call: TRBJ2-3
d_call: TRBD2
cdr3_aa: CAISESELAGADTQYF
cdr3_nt: TGTGCCATCAGTGAGTCCGAACTAGCGGGAGCAGATACGCAGTATTTT

v_call: TRBV2
clone_size: NA
j_call: TRBJ2-1
d_call: NA
cdr3_aa: CASSEQGIYNEQFF
cdr3_nt: TGTGCCAGCAGTGAACAGGGTATCTACAATGAGCAGTTCTTC

v_call: TRBV28
clone_size: NA
j_call: TRBJ2-7
d_call: NA
cdr3_aa: CASSSPGLNYEQYF
cdr3_nt: TGTGCCAGCAGTTCCCCGGGACTGAACTACGAGCAGTACTTC

v_call: TRBV7-2
clone_size: NA
j_call: TRBJ2-7
d_call: TRBD2
cdr3_aa: CASSLGGGTTRYEQYF
cdr3_nt: TGTGCCAGCAGCTTAGGGGGGGGGACTACGCGCTACGAGCAGTACTTC

v_call: TRBV5-5
clone_size: NA
j_call: TRBJ2-1
d_call: NA
cdr3_aa: CASSLAGSSYNEQFF
cdr3_nt: TGTGCCAGCAGCTTGGCCGGGAGCTCCTACAATGAGCAGTTCTTC

v_call: TRBV7-3
clone_size: NA
j_call: TRBJ2-5
d_call: TRBD1
cdr3_aa: CASSLSPGQGMETQYF
cdr3_nt: TGTGCCAGCAGCTTATCGCCGGGACAGGGGATGGAGACCCAGTACTTC

v_call: TRBV5-6
clone_size: NA
j_call: TRBJ1-1
d_call: NA
cdr3_aa: CASSLDGWNMNTEAFF
cdr3_nt: TGTGCCAGCAGCCTGGACGGGTGGAACATGAACACTGAAGCTTTCTTT

v_call: TRBV28
clone_size: NA
j_call: TRBJ1-3
d_call: TRBD1
cdr3_aa: CASSLARGDTIYF
cdr3_nt: TGTGCCAGCAGTTTAGCCAGGGGGGACACCATATATTTT

v_call: TRBV6-6
clone_size: NA
j_call: TRBJ1-1
d_call: NA
cdr3_aa: CASSSQGNTEAFF
cdr3_nt: TGTGCCAGCAGTTCCCAGGGGAACACTGAAGCTTTCTTT

v_call: TRBV18
clone_size: NA
j_call: TRBJ2-3
d_call: NA
cdr3_aa: CASSPQGLTDTQYF
cdr3_nt: TGTGCCAGCTCACCGCAGGGACTCACAGATACGCAGTATTTT

v_call: TRBV27
clone_size: NA
j_call: TRBJ1-4
d_call: NA
cdr3_aa: CASSPADRSEKLFF
cdr3_nt: TGTGCCAGCAGTCCCGCCGACAGGTCCGAAAAACTGTTTTTT

v_call: TRBV7-3
clone_size: NA
j_call: TRBJ2-1
d_call: NA
cdr3_aa: CASSLAGSHYNEQFF
cdr3_nt: TGTGCCAGCAGTTTGGCGGGATCTCACTACAATGAGCAGTTCTTC

v_call: TRBV29-1
clone_size: NA
j_call: TRBJ1-3
d_call: NA
cdr3_aa: CSAGPGALGNTIYF
cdr3_nt: TGCAGCGCTGGACCTGGGGCTCTTGGAAACACCATATATTTT

v_call: TRBV5-4
clone_size: NA
j_call: TRBJ2-1
d_call: TRBD1
cdr3_aa: CASSSGQGLIQTEQFF
cdr3_nt: TGTGCCAGCAGCTCGGGACAGGGCCTCATACAAACTGAGCAGTTCTTC

v_call: TRBV30
clone_size: once
j_call: TRBJ2-1
d_call: NA
cdr3_aa: CAWIRKPPSYINEQFF
cdr3_nt: TGTGCCTGGATAAGAAAACCCCCGAGTTATATTAATGAGCAGTTCTTC

v_call: TRBV12-5
clone_size: few
j_call: TRBJ2-7
d_call: TRBD1
cdr3_aa: CASGYQYTGGNEQYF
cdr3_nt: TGTGCTAGTGGTTACCAATACACAGGGGGCAACGAGCAGTACTTC

v_call: TRBV10-2
clone_size: NA
j_call: TRBJ2-1
d_call: NA
cdr3_aa: CASSDSEAVDREQFF
cdr3_nt: TGCGCCAGCAGTGACTCGGAGGCGGTGGATCGTGAGCAGTTCTTC

v_call: TRBV19
clone_size: once
j_call: TRBJ2-7
d_call: NA
cdr3_aa: CASTPAGTYEQYF
cdr3_nt: TGTGCCAGTACTCCCGCAGGGACCTACGAGCAGTACTTC

v_call: TRBV9
clone_size: NA
j_call: TRBJ2-3
d_call: TRBD2
cdr3_aa: CASSDPWTSGGSSTDTQYF
cdr3_nt: TGTGCCAGCAGCGACCCGTGGACTAGCGGGGGTTCTAGCACAGATACGCAGTATTTT

v_call: TRBV24-1
clone_size: NA
j_call: TRBJ2-1
d_call: TRBD2
cdr3_aa: CATSDSRLAGVNEQFF
cdr3_nt: TGTGCCACCAGTGATTCCCGACTAGCGGGGGTTAATGAGCAGTTCTTC

v_call: TRBV28
clone_size: NA
j_call: TRBJ2-1
d_call: TRBD1
cdr3_aa: CASSRVSGGTYNEQFF
cdr3_nt: TGTGCCAGCAGTCGGGTATCAGGGGGAACCTACAATGAGCAGTTCTTC

v_call: TRBV12-3/TRBV12-4
clone_size: NA
j_call: TRBJ2-5
d_call: NA
cdr3_aa: CASSFSLQETQYF
cdr3_nt: TGTGCCAGCAGTTTTTCACTGCAAGAGACCCAGTACTTC

v_call: TRBV19
clone_size: NA
j_call: TRBJ1-1
d_call: TRBD1
cdr3_aa: CASGSRDRLNTEAFF
cdr3_nt: TGTGCCAGTGGGAGCCGGGACAGATTGAACACTGAAGCTTTCTTT